The present TCR beta chain was sequenced within a study of T cells after yellow fever vaccination (dated by TCRdb to the late 2010s). In the study overall: The SMART-Seq v4 Ultra Low Input RNA kit was used to prepare libraries from fractions with low cell numbers. To follow T-cell clones before and after primary and booster YFV17D yellow fever vaccination, bulk TCR alpha and beta repertoires were sequenced over time. Two healthy male donors, one aged 18 to 30 and one aged 30 to 40 years, were included in the cohort. Blood was collected at multiple timepoints before and after primary and secondary immunization, and bulk PBMC replicates and cell subsets were isolated.

About this clonotype itself: Its recognized antigen is unknown. No qualities accompany the bases; no much larger clone lies one base away.

Sample treatment or condition, as interpreted from the label and publication: live attenuated yellow fever vaccine strain. Two biological replicates of bulk PBMCs were collected at each blood-draw timepoint. A standard Ficoll-Paque protocol was used to isolate PBMCs from peripheral blood. TriZol was used to extract RNA from bulk PBMCs, from CD4 and CD8 fractions, and from dextramer-positive and dextramer-negative fractions. CDR1 and CDR2, per the germline V gene, are MNHEY and SVGAGI. Spanning cysteine to phenylalanine, the CDR3 consists of 17 amino acids. Only the CDR3 region is kept as DNA, spanning 51 bases read in frame from base 1. V is trimmed back by 4 bases and J by 7 bases, and the junction contains 14 bases that no gene match accounts for. TCR cDNA was made using 5'RACE template switching, a step that added a universal primer site and unique molecular identifiers. Priming for cDNA synthesis came from both the TCR alpha and TCR beta constant segments. Two PCR steps were used to amplify libraries, with sample barcodes and sequencing adapters being added in the second step. Sequencing of libraries was done on Illumina HiSeq 2500 (2x100 bp) or NovaSeq (2x150 bp). On the authors' methods: MIGEC was used to demultiplex reads and collapse the reads into UMI consensus sequences, and MiXCR was used for V(D)J alignment. Vaccine-responding clonotypes were identified with edgeR using replicate PBMC samples, with FDR below 0.01 and a log2 fold change above 5 up to day 15 being required. Bulk clonotypes were assigned CD4 or CD8 identity according to which sequenced CD4 or CD8 repertoire held them at higher abundance. The public reads were quality trimmed at Q25 with fastp and then assembled into clones with MiXCR by TCRdb, keeping productive beta chains. Each record represents a unique CDR3 protein, reported with the most common genes and DNA among its rows. The V and J calls, along with clone size, are taken from TCRdb and not from the paper's own processing. This sample has roughly 340,000 distinct CDR3 sequences in its table, and 8.7% of those were observed once. Of the sample, more than 15% falls within the top ten clones.

What the authors observed across the whole study: FACS-sorted repertoires could contain abundant contaminating clonotypes from the bulk population, so computational filtering was required. A small share of clonotypes was detected in both CD4 and CD8 compartments, with the overlap likely arising from convergent recombination. Compared with the primary T-cell response, the secondary T-cell response was faster but weaker, reaching its peak on day 5 rather than on day 15. Most clones expanded after primary vaccination (approximately 96% of CD4 and 80% to 90% of CD8) were re-detected after the booster, suggesting that broad memory maintenance occurred. The study included only a couple of donors, which limits how far the findings can be generalized.

The V gene is TRBV6-5 and the J gene is TRBJ1-3; 9 central bases correspond to TRBD1. This TCR was recovered from a man between 18 and 29 years old who received the YFV17D yellow fever vaccine. The input for sequencing was PBMCs, taken on the day of the first yellow fever vaccination. This receptor has the CDR3 CASSSVPPGTGINTIYF. The sequenced DNA: TGTGCCAGCAGTTCTGTTCCCCCCGGGACAGGGATTAACACCATATATTTT.